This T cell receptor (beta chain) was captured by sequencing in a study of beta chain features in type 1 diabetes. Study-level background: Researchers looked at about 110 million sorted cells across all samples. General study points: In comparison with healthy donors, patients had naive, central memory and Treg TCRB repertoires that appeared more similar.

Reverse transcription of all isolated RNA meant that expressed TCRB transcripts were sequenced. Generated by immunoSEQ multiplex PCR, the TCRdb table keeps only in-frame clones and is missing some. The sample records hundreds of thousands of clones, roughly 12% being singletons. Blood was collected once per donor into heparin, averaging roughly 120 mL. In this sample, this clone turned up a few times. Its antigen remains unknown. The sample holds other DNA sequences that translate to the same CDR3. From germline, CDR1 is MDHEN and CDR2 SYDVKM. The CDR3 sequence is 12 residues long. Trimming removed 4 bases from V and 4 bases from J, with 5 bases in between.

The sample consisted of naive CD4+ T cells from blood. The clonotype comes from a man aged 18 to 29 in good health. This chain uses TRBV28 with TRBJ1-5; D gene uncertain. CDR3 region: CASSSGNQPQHF. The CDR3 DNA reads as TGTGCCAGCAGTTCGGGGAATCAGCCCCAGCATTTT.